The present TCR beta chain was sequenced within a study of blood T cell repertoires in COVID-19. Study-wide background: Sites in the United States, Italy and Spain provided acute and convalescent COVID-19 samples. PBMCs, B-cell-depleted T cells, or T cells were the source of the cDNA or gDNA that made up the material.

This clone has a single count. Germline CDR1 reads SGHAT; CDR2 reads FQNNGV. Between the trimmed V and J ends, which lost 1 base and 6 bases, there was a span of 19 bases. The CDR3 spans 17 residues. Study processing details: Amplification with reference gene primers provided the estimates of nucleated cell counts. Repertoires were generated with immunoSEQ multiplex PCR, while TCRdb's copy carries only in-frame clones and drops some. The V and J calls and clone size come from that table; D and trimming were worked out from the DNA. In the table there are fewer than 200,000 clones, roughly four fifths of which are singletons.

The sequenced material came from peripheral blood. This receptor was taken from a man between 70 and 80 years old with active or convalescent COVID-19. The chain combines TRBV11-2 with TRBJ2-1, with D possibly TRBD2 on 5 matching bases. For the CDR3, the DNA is TGTGCCAGCAGCTTAGGGCGGGCGCAACTGATGAGCAATGAGCAGTTCTTC. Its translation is CASSLGRAQLMSNEQFF.